A selection of T cell receptor beta chains follows, all from one sample in a study of T cells in localized non-small cell lung cancer. The data were produced by immunoSEQ multiplex PCR, yet TCRdb's version contains in-frame clones alone and is incomplete. Among 1,800 or so clones, 25% to 30% were seen once, and the ten largest hold 13%. The sequencing here drew on lung tumor tissue, taken before any cancer treatment. These receptors were obtained from a woman aged 40 to 75 with stage I lung adenocarcinoma. CDR3s include the opening cysteine and the closing phenylalanine or tryptophan. Fields, in order: D gene, V gene, J gene, clone size, CDR3 DNA, CDR3 protein. A D gene is named only where the DNA matches it firmly. Clone size is stated in some rows and not others, as once, few, many or a class when expanded.

TRBD1	TRBV19	TRBJ2-7	few	TGTGCCAGTAGCCGGACAGGGTGGGAGCAGTACTTC	CASSRTGWEQYF
NA	TRBV6-8	TRBJ1-2	large	TGTGCCAGCAGTTCCAACCCACCTAACTATGGCTACACCTTC	CASSSNPPNYGYTF
NA	TRBV1	TRBJ2-5	few	TGCGCCAGCAGCCAAGATGGGCTAGCGGGGAATCAAGAGACCCAGTACTTC	CASSQDGLAGNQETQYF
NA	TRBV5-1	TRBJ2-3	NA	TGCGCCAGCAGCTTGGATGGGACTAGCACAGATACGCAGTATTTT	CASSLDGTSTDTQYF
TRBD1	TRBV19	TRBJ2-7	few	TGTGCCAGTAGTGCGACAAACCAGGGGGCTGAAGAGCAGTACTTC	CASSATNQGAEEQYF
TRBD1	TRBV5-1	TRBJ2-7	NA	TGCGCCAGCAGCTGGGGCTCAGGAGGACAGGGGTCCTACGAGCAGTACTTC	CASSWGSGGQGSYEQYF
TRBD2	TRBV19	TRBJ2-2	NA	TGTGCCAGTAGTATAGATCGGGCGGGACTAGCTATGACCGGGGAGCTGTTTTTT	CASSIDRAGLAMTGELFF
NA	TRBV11-3	TRBJ2-6	few	TGTGCCAGCAGCGTTACCGAGGCTTCTGGGGCCAACGTCCTGACTTTC	CASSVTEASGANVLTF
TRBD2	TRBV9	TRBJ2-3	few	TGTGCCAGCAGCGATAAATTACTAGCGAGGGGAGATACGCAGTATTTT	CASSDKLLARGDTQYF
NA	TRBV19	TRBJ1-2	NA	TGTGCCAGTACCAGTGTAGGCTATGGCTACACCTTC	CASTSVGYGYTF
NA	TRBV9	TRBJ1-4	large	TGTGCCAGCAGCCCCTTACCAAGGGGAGATGAAAAACTGTTTTTT	CASSPLPRGDEKLFF
TRBD1	TRBV9	TRBJ1-1	few	TGTGCCAGCAGTGACAGGGTCTCTGAAGCTTTCTTT	CASSDRVSEAFF
TRBD2	TRBV29-1	TRBJ2-1	few	TGCAGCGGGGGACTAGCGTGGGATGAGCAGTTCTTC	CSGGLAWDEQFF
NA	TRBV9	TRBJ1-2	NA	TGTGCCAGCAGTAAAGTCGGGGGGCAATATGACTATGGCTACACCTTC	CASSKVGGQYDYGYTF
NA	TRBV27	TRBJ1-5	NA	TGTGCCAGCAGTTGGAAGGGAAGAGGCAATCAGCCCCAGCATTTT	CASSWKGRGNQPQHF
NA	TRBV11-3	TRBJ1-1	medium-sized	TGTGCCAGCAGCCTTTCGGGGGGCATGAACACTGAAGCTTTCTTT	CASSLSGGMNTEAFF
TRBD1	TRBV11-3	TRBJ1-5	few	TGTGCCAGCAGCTTGAGGGGGCGAGGGGGGCATCAGCCCCAGCATTTT	CASSLRGRGGHQPQHF
NA	TRBV11-3	TRBJ1-1	few	TGTGCCAGCAGCTTCCCAACCTATCCCGACGGACCCATGAACACTGAAGCTTTCTTT	CASSFPTYPDGPMNTEAFF
NA	TRBV6-8	TRBJ2-7	large	TGTGCCAGCAGTGAGGACGCCGGGACGGATACCTACGAGCAGTACTTC	CASSEDAGTDTYEQYF
NA	TRBV7-5	TRBJ2-1	NA	TGTGCCAGCAGCAATAGCGGGAGCCCCGGGAATGAGCAGTTCTTC	CASSNSGSPGNEQFF
NA	TRBV6-8	TRBJ1-2	medium-sized	TGTGCCAGCAGATCCGGGGGGAACTATGGCTACACCTTC	CASRSGGNYGYTF
NA	TRBV28	TRBJ1-5	few	TGTGCCAGCAGCTTTCCCGACTCAGGGAATCAGCCCCAGCATTTT	CASSFPDSGNQPQHF
NA	TRBV9	TRBJ2-2	NA	TGTGCTTCCAGGGCAGGGGTGAACACCGGGGAGCTGTTTTTT	CASRAGVNTGELFF
NA	TRBV6-8	TRBJ2-5	NA	TGTGCCAGCAGTACCCCCCGGGGCGCTCAAGAGACCCAGTACTTC	CASSTPRGAQETQYF
TRBD2	TRBV11-3	TRBJ2-7	medium-sized	TGTGCCAGCCGAGGGGCGGGAGGATCCTACGAGCAGTACTTC	CASRGAGGSYEQYF
TRBD1	TRBV18	TRBJ2-2	few	TGTGCCAGCTCACCACCGAGACAGGGTGATACCGGGGAGCTGTTTTTT	CASSPPRQGDTGELFF
NA	TRBV7-5	TRBJ2-7	medium-sized	TGTGCCAGCAGCTTATGGGGCGGGGATACCCACGCCTACGAGCAGTACTTC	CASSLWGGDTHAYEQYF
NA	TRBV6-8	TRBJ1-2	medium-sized	TGTGCCAGCAGGGTTGAAGGAGACTATGGCTACACCTTC	CASRVEGDYGYTF
NA	TRBV29-1	TRBJ2-4	NA	TGCAGCGTCCAGGGGGGGACAGGTAAAAACATTCAGTACTTC	CSVQGGTGKNIQYF
NA	TRBV4-1	TRBJ1-1	few	TGCGCCAGCAGCCCCCGGCCCCGGGGGTACACTGAAGCTTTCTTT	CASSPRPRGYTEAFF
TRBD1	TRBV5-1	TRBJ1-1	NA	TGCGCCAGCAGCGTGACAGGGACCCACACTGAAGCTTTCTTT	CASSVTGTHTEAFF
NA	TRBV19	TRBJ1-4	NA	TGTGCCAGTAGTATAGTAGGGGCTGACGAAAAACTGTTTTTT	CASSIVGADEKLFF
NA	TRBV11-3	TRBJ1-1	few	TGTGCCAGCAGCTTATTTATTGGAATGAACACTGAAGCTTTCTTT	CASSLFIGMNTEAFF
NA	TRBV11-3	TRBJ1-1	NA	TGTGCCAGCAGCTTAGGTCCGGGGCGGAACACTGAAGCTTTCTTT	CASSLGPGRNTEAFF
TRBD2	TRBV28	TRBJ2-1	NA	TGTGCCAGCAGAGCTCCCGGGACTAGCGGGGGGAGCTCCTACAATGAGCAGTTCTTC	CASRAPGTSGGSSYNEQFF
TRBD2	TRBV6-8	TRBJ2-7	few	TGTGCCAGCAGTTACCGGACTAGCGGGAGATCACGCGAGCAGTACTTC	CASSYRTSGRSREQYF
NA	TRBV30	TRBJ2-2	few	TGTGCCTGGAGGATAGATACCGGGGAGCTGTTTTTT	CAWRIDTGELFF
TRBD1	TRBV9	TRBJ2-5	NA	TGTGCCGGATCTCGGGACAGTGAAGAGACCCAGTACTTC	CAGSRDSEETQYF
TRBD1	TRBV11-3	TRBJ1-5	few	TGTGCCAGCAGCTCCAAAGCCGGGACAGGGGATCAGCCCCAGCATTTT	CASSSKAGTGDQPQHF
NA	TRBV6-8	TRBJ2-2	medium-sized	TGTGCCAGCAGTTACTCGGCGGCTGCGAACACCGGGGAGCTGTTTTTT	CASSYSAAANTGELFF
TRBD1	TRBV28	TRBJ1-1	few	TGTGCCAGCCAAGGACCGGGACAGGGATCTTTCCCTGAAGCTTTCTTT	CASQGPGQGSFPEAFF
NA	TRBV10-3	TRBJ2-6	few	TGTGCCATCAAAGGGGCAGAACTCTCTGGGGCCAACGTCCTGACTTTC	CAIKGAELSGANVLTF
NA	TRBV11-3	TRBJ1-3	few	TGTGCCAGCAGCTATAAGACAGGAGGAAACACCATATATTTT	CASSYKTGGNTIYF
NA	TRBV11-3	TRBJ2-1	medium-sized	TGTGCCAGCAGTGGACCGAGCTCCTACAATGAGCAGTTCTTC	CASSGPSSYNEQFF
NA	TRBV7-6	TRBJ1-1	NA	TGTGCCAGCAGCCGGAGGACAAGGGTGAACACTGAAGCTTTCTTT	CASSRRTRVNTEAFF
NA	TRBV15	TRBJ1-3	large	TGTGCCACCAGCAGAGCCCAACCGGGTTTTTCTGGAAACACCATATATTTT	CATSRAQPGFSGNTIYF
TRBD1	TRBV28	TRBJ1-4	NA	TGTGCCAGCAGTCCGACAGGGGACACTAATGAAAAACTGTTTTTT	CASSPTGDTNEKLFF
TRBD1	TRBV11-3	TRBJ1-5	NA	TGTGCCAGCAGCTTAGATTTGACAGGGGGTAATCAGCCCCAGCATTTT	CASSLDLTGGNQPQHF
TRBD1	TRBV6-8	TRBJ1-5	medium-sized	TGTGCCGGAGGGGGCGCTTATAGCAATCAGCCCCAGCATTTT	CAGGGAYSNQPQHF
TRBD2	TRBV11-3	TRBJ2-3	few	TGTGCCAGCAGCCACAGCGGGAGGGCAGAGGATACGCAGTATTTT	CASSHSGRAEDTQYF
NA	TRBV9	TRBJ1-2	medium-sized	TGTGCCAGCAGCGCCAAGGGGGTAGATGGCTACACCTTC	CASSAKGVDGYTF
TRBD2	TRBV11-3	TRBJ2-7	NA	TGTGCCAGCAGCTTAGAGGGGAGGGCCACGTTTTACGAGCAGTACTTC	CASSLEGRATFYEQYF
NA	TRBV6-8	TRBJ1-1	few	TGTGCCAGCAGTTACAAATCGGCTTGGAGGGCTCTGAACACTGAAGCTTTCTTT	CASSYKSAWRALNTEAFF
NA	TRBV6-8	TRBJ1-1	few	TGTGCCAGCAGTGGGGAGATGAACACTGAAGCTTTCTTT	CASSGEMNTEAFF
NA	TRBV11-3	TRBJ2-3	NA	TGTGCCAGCAGCTTAGACGCCTCCTTAGGAGGCATACAGTATTTT	CASSLDASLGGIQYF